The clone carrying this T cell receptor beta chain was found once. The sample comes from a study of blood T cell repertoires in COVID-19. About the research overall: The United States, Italy and Spain were the sources of the acute and convalescent COVID-19 samples.

Recruitment covered 20 to 25 US areas and drew participants whose ages spanned roughly 18 to 100 years. Original processing methods: Reference gene primer amplification gave estimated nucleated cell counts. The assay was immunoSEQ multiplex PCR, and TCRdb's table has in-frame clones only and misses some. V and J calls and clone size come straight from that table; D and trimming were deduced from the DNA. The sample carries around 420,000 clones, roughly 90% recorded once. CDR3 length: 16 residues. The germline V gene has CDR1 GTSNPN and CDR2 SVGIG (reference sequence). Deletions cut 4 bases from V and 2 bases from J, with 15 bases between.

This sequence originates from a woman aged 35 to 49 with acute COVID-19. The sample comprised PBMCs or T cells enriched from blood (not recorded which). The chain recombines TRBV30 with TRBJ1-6, with D perhaps TRBD1 (5 bases). The CDR3 nucleotides read TGTGCCTGGAACCGCCCACGGGGGGCCTATAATTCACCCCTCCACTTT. Translated: CAWNRPRGAYNSPLHF.